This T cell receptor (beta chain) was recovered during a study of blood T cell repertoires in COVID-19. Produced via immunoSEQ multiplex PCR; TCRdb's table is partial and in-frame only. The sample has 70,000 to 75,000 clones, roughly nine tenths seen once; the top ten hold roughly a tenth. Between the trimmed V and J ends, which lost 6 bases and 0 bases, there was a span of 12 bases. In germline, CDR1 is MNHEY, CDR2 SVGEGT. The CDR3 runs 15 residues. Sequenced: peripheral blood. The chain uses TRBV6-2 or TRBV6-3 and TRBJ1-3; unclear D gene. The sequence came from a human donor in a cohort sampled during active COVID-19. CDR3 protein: CASSLREDSGNTIYF. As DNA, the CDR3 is TGTGCCAGCAGCCTACGCGAGGACTCTGGAAACACCATATATTTT.